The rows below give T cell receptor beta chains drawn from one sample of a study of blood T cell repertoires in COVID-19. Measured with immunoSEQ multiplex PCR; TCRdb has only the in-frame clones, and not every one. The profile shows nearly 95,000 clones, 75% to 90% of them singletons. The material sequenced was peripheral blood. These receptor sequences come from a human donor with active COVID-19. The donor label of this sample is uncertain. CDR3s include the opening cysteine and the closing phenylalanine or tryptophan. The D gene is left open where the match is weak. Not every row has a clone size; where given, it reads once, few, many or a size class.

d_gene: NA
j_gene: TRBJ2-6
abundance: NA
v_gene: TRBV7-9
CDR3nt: TGTGCCAGCAGGTCCAGACAGGAAATCTCTGGGGCCAACGTCCTGACTTTC
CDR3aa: CASRSRQEISGANVLTF

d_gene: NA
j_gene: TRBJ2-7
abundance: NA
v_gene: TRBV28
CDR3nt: TGTGCCAGCAGTTTGGAGGGAAGTCCCTACGAGCAGTACTTC
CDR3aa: CASSLEGSPYEQYF

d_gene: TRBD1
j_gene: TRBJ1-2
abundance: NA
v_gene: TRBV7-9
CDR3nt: TGTGCCAGCAGCTTATGGGGACAGGGGTTTTTCGATGGCTACACCTTC
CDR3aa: CASSLWGQGFFDGYTF

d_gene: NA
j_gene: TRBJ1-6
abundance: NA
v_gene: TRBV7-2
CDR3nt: TGTGCCAGCAGAAACGCGGGCTTTTCACCCCTCCACTTT
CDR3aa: CASRNAGFSPLHF

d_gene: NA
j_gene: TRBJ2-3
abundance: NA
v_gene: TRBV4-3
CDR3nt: TGCGCCAGCAGCCAAGTGTGGGGGCTTACAGATACGCAGTATTTT
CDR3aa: CASSQVWGLTDTQYF

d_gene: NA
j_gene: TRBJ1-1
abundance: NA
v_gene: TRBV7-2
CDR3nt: TGTGCCAGCAGCTGGAGACGGACAGCCAACACTGAAGCTTTCTTT
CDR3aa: CASSWRRTANTEAFF

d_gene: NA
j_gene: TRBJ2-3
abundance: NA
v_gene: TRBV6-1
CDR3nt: TGTGCCAGCAGTGAAGTTTCCAGCGGGCGGAGCACAGATACGCAGTATTTT
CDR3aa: CASSEVSSGRSTDTQYF

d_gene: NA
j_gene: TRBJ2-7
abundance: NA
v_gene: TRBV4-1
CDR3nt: TGCGCCAGCAGCCCGATTCTGTCGGAGAACTCCTACGAGCAGTACTTC
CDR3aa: CASSPILSENSYEQYF

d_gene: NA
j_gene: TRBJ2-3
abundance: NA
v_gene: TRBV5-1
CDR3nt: TGCGCCAGCAGCTTGGCCATAGGGGGGGCAGATACGCAGTATTTT
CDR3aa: CASSLAIGGADTQYF

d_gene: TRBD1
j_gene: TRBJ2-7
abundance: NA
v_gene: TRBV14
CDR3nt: TGTGCCAGCAGCCAACGGACAGGGCTATGGGTATCCGAGCAGTACTTC
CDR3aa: CASSQRTGLWVSEQYF

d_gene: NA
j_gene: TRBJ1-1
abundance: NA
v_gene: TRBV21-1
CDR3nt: TGTGCCAGCAGCAAAGCTTGGAGGGTGCGGGACACTGAAGCTTTCTTT
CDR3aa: CASSKAWRVRDTEAFF

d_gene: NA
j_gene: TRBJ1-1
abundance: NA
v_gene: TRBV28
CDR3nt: TGTGCCAGCAGCCGGGCAGGGGTTAACACTGAAGCTTTCTTT
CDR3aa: CASSRAGVNTEAFF

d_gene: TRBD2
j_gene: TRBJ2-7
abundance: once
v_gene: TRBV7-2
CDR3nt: TGTGCCAGCAGCTTTAGGGCTAGCGGAGCCTACGAGCAGTACTTC
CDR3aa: CASSFRASGAYEQYF

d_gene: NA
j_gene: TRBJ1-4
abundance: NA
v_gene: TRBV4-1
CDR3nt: TGCGCCAGCAGCCAGACGACGGTCCCGGGTGAAAAACTGTTTTTT
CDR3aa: CASSQTTVPGEKLFF

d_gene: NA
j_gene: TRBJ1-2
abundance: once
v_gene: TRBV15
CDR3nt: TGTGCCACCAGCAGTTTAAGGGGTATCGATGGCTACACCTTC
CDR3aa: CATSSLRGIDGYTF

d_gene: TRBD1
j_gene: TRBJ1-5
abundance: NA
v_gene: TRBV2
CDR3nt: TGTGCCAGCAGCGAGGACAGGGGGGGCAATCAGCCCCAGCATTTT
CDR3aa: CASSEDRGGNQPQHF

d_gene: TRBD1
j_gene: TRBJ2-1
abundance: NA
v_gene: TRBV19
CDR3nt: TGTGCCAGTAGTTCCCGGACAGGGAAGATCAATGAGCAGTTCTTC
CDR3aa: CASSSRTGKINEQFF

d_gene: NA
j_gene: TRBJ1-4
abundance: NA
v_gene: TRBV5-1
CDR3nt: TGCGCCAGCAGCTTGGGATGGGGTCTGGACAGTAAGCTGTTTTTT
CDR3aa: CASSLGWGLDSKLFF

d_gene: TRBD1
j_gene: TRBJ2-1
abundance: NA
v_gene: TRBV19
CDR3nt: TGTGCCAGTGGACACTTCGGACAGGGTGCCTACAATGAGCAGTTCTTC
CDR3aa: CASGHFGQGAYNEQFF

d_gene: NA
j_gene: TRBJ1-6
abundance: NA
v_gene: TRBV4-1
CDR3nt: TGCGCCAGCAGCCCAACCTTGACAGAATATAATTCACCCCTCCACTTT
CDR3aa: CASSPTLTEYNSPLHF

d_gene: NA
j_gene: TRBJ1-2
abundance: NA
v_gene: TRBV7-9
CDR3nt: TGTGCCAGCAGCTCGGATCGAGGCGGTGGTGGCTACACCTTC
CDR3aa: CASSSDRGGGGYTF